A few counts support the clone carrying this T cell receptor beta chain. Its target is not known. From germline, CDR1 is SGHTA and CDR2 FQGNSA. V was cut by 5 bases and J by 4 bases, with 18 bases left in between. The CDR3 sequence is 16 residues long. One entry per CDR3 protein, called by TCRdb with MiXCR from the 5' RACE reads. The table lists 350,000 or so distinct CDR3 sequences, around 8% of them singletons. These data come from a study of CD8 T cells in ankylosing spondylitis. General observations from the study: Significant enrichment of disease-linked clones was reported in matched ankylosing spondylitis synovial fluid. One TCR beta motif, made up of under ten highly homologous variants, appeared characteristic of ankylosing spondylitis blood.

Sequenced: blood, either unsorted or a sorted T cell fraction (not recorded which). The chain combines TRBV7-2 with TRBJ2-1; D is unresolved. The TCR sequence derives from a male donor with ankylosing spondylitis. CDR3 DNA sequence: TGTGCCAGCAGCCACCACCTTTCGTCTTTATACAATGAGCAGTTCTTC. Its protein product is CASSHHLSSLYNEQFF.